The 18 T cell receptor beta chains in this list originate from one sample, sequenced in a study of blood T cell repertoires in COVID-19. Method: immunoSEQ multiplex PCR; TCRdb's copy keeps in-frame clones and lacks some. This sample has about 150,000 clones, with roughly four fifths found just once. The sequencing input was peripheral blood. The receptor source for this set is a woman at least 80 years old with acute or convalescent COVID-19.

The chain joins TRBV29-1 to TRBJ1-1; 7 bases agree with TRBD1. V shed 5 bases and J 7 bases; nucleotides not matched to a gene: 7. The CDR3 length is 12 residues. Germline V gene data show CDR1 as SQVTM and CDR2 as ANQGSEA. The CDR3 DNA is TGCAGCGTTCGAGGGCAGGGGGGTGAAGCTTTCTTT. This codes for CSVRGQGGEAFF.

The rearrangement joins TRBV4-1 to TRBJ1-2; 8 bases map to TRBD1. V dropped 3 bases and J dropped 5; count of bases not matched to a gene: 5. The CDR3 is made up of 14 amino acids. CDR1 is MGHRA, CDR2 YSYEKL, per germline. CDR3 sequence (DNA): TGCGCCAGCAGCCAGGGGGACAGGCAATATGGCTACACCTTC. It encodes CASSQGDRQYGYTF.

The chain uses TRBV4-3 and TRBJ1-4; D might be TRBD1 (6 bases). Germline V lookup: CDR1 LGHNA, CDR2 YSLEER. Trimming cost V 0 bases and J 4 bases, with 18 bases left between them. CDR3 length: 18 residues. This chain's CDR3 is CASSQEGVAGAGNEKLFF. The CDR3 DNA is TGCGCCAGCAGCCAAGAGGGAGTTGCGGGGGCCGGTAATGAAAAACTGTTTTTT.

As DNA, the CDR3 is TGTGCCAGCAGACCCCGGGGTGCCTACGAGCAGTACTTC. Its protein product is CASRPRGAYEQYF. The V and J genes are TRBV6-5 and TRBJ2-7; D possibly corresponds to TRBD2 (5 bases). Trimming cost V 6 bases and J 2 bases, with 11 bases left between them. There are 13 residues in the CDR3. The germline V gene encodes CDR1 MNHEY and CDR2 SVGAGI.

The chain uses TRBV6-5 and TRBJ1-5; the D gene is possibly TRBD1 (6 bases). The CDR3 spans 15 residues. Germline-derived CDR1 and CDR2 are MNHEY and SVGAGI. Trimming stripped 8 bases from V and 0 bases from J, with 14 bases between. In DNA form, the CDR3 reads TGTGCCAGCCGGCCAGGGGCATATAGCAATCAGCCCCAGCATTTT. Protein product: CASRPGAYSNQPQHF.

The CDR3 here is CASSVERDEKLFF. The CDR3 DNA reads TGTGCCAGCAGTGTGGAGAGAGATGAAAAACTGTTTTTT. This chain connects TRBV2 to TRBJ1-4; no clear D. Trimming left V 4 bases short and J 6 bases short, with 9 bases between. Germline V CDR1 and CDR2: SNHLY, FYNNEI. The CDR3 length is 13 residues.

V is TRBV4-1 and J is TRBJ2-2; TRBD2 might be the D (7 bases). Germline V CDR1 and CDR2: MGHRA, YSYEKL. Trimming took off 0 bases at V and 3 bases at J, with 23 bases between the two ends. This CDR3 is built from 20 residues. CDR3 loop: CASSQDFRWGRGTYTGELFF. The CDR3 DNA follows: TGCGCCAGCAGCCAAGATTTCCGCTGGGGGCGGGGGACCTACACCGGGGAGCTGTTTTTT.

The chain employs TRBV2 and TRBJ1-4, with D unclear. Trimming shortened V by 6 bases and J by 7 bases, and 6 bases separated the two germline ends. CDR1 is SNHLY and CDR2 is FYNNEI in the germline V gene. This CDR3 has 11 residues. This CDR3 reads CASRAGEKLFF. DNA for the CDR3: TGTGCCAGCAGGGCGGGTGAAAAACTGTTTTTT.

This clone came up a few times. The chain couples TRBV6-2 or TRBV6-3 to TRBJ1-2, with D tentatively TRBD1 (5 bases). CDR3 length equals 15 residues. V gave up 2 bases and J gave up 0 bases, with 10 bases separating them. CDR1 is MNHEY and CDR2 is SVGEGT in the germline V gene. This CDR3 is CASSYPGTANYGYTF. Here the CDR3 DNA reads TGTGCCAGCAGTTACCCGGGGACTGCTAACTATGGCTACACCTTC.

The chain uses TRBV7-8 and TRBJ2-7; D not resolved. V lost 3 bases and J 4 bases, leaving 7 bases between the germline ends. The CDR3 sequence is 12 residues long. Germline loops: CDR1 SGHVS, CDR2 FQNEAQ. CDR3 nucleotides: TGTGCCAGCAGCTTTTTACTTTACGAGCAGTACTTC. It encodes CASSFLLYEQYF. Full variable domain (remainder filled in from reference TRBV7-8 and TRBJ2-7): GAGVSQSPRYKVAKRGQDVALRCDPISGHVSLFWYQQALGQGPEFLTYFQNEAQLDKSGLPSDRFFAERPEGSVSTLKIQRTQQEDSAVYLCASSFLLYEQYFGPGTRLTVT.

This clone was detected once. The chain couples TRBV4-1 to TRBJ1-2, with 8 bases aligning to TRBD1. Germline V CDR1 and CDR2: MGHRA, YSYEKL. The CDR3 runs to 13 residues. Losses at the gene ends were 2 bases for V and 8 bases for J; bases not matched to a gene: 4. This CDR3 is CASSQSTGEGYTF. DNA for the CDR3: TGCGCCAGCAGCCAATCGACAGGGGAAGGCTACACCTTC.

This clone was found a few times. The chain is built from TRBV4-3 and TRBJ1-3, with a possible D match to TRBD1 (5 bases). The V end lost 1 base, the J end lost 5 bases, and 15 bases lay between the germline ends. CDR1 and CDR2 (germline): LGHNA, YSLEER. The CDR3 runs 16 residues. This CDR3 is CASSQGQGRGRNTIYF. CDR3 sequence (DNA): TGCGCCAGCAGCCAAGGCCAGGGAAGGGGCCGAAACACCATATATTTT.

This rearrangement joins TRBV19 to TRBJ2-5; possibly TRBD2 for D (5 bases). The CDR3 consists of 12 residues. CDR1 is LNHDA, CDR2 SQIVND, per germline (reference sequence). Between the trimmed V and J ends, which lost 3 bases and 7 bases, there was a span of 9 bases. CDR3 nucleotide sequence: TGTGCCAGTAGTATGAGGGATGGGACCCAGTACTTC. It yields the protein CASSMRDGTQYF.

This sequence joins TRBV19 and TRBJ1-2; 9 nucleotides match TRBD1. The junction had 21 bases not matched to a gene; V was cut back by 7 bases and J by 6 bases. CDR1 and CDR2 (germline): LNHDA, SQIVND (reference sequence). This CDR3 spans 18 amino acids. CDR3: CASTSPPGTGRFTNGYTF. CDR3 in DNA: TGTGCCAGTACCTCCCCCCCCGGGACAGGGAGATTCACTAATGGCTACACCTTC. Based on the CDR3 plus reference TRBV19 and TRBJ1-2, the full variable domain is DGGITQSPKYLFRKEGQNVTLSCEQNLNHDAMYWYRQDPGQGLRLIYYSQIVNDFQKGDIAEGYSVSREKKESFPLTVTSAQKNPTAFYLCASTSPPGTGRFTNGYTFGSGTRLTVV.

The chain is built from TRBV2 and TRBJ1-5; maybe TRBD1 (6 bases). Per germline, CDR1 SNHLY and CDR2 FYNNEI. This CDR3 has 15 amino acids. Trimming pared 1 base from V and 4 bases from J, leaving 11 bases between. The CDR3 DNA follows: TGTGCCAGCAGTGAAGGGACAGTTTTAAATCAGCCCCAGCATTTT. This gives the protein CASSEGTVLNQPQHF.

This clone was recorded a few times. This chain connects TRBV29-1 to TRBJ1-4; 8 nucleotides align to TRBD1. There are 13 residues in the CDR3. The ends lost 6 bases at V and 8 bases at J; junction bases unmatched: 8. The germline V gene encodes CDR1 SQVTM and CDR2 ANQGSEA. The DNA for the CDR3 is TGCAGCGTGAGGACAGGGTTGGGAGAAAAACTGTTTTTT. It yields the protein CSVRTGLGEKLFF.

This chain connects TRBV18 to TRBJ1-2; D gene ambiguous. CDR3 size: 14 residues. Germline lookup yields CDR1 KGHSH and CDR2 LQKENI. Deletions cut 0 bases from V and 3 bases from J, with 8 bases between. The CDR3 DNA reads TGTGCCAGCTCACCACCCGGGGTAGACTATGGCTACACCTTC. Its protein product is CASSPPGVDYGYTF.

The chain employs TRBV4-3 and TRBJ1-2; 11 bases fit TRBD1. CDR1 and CDR2 (germline): LGHNA, YSLEER. CDR3 length: 19 amino acids. V trimming: 0 bases; J trimming: 9 bases; junction bases outside the gene matches: 18. CDR3: CASSQDRGGQGARSLSYTF. The CDR3 region has the DNA TGCGCCAGCAGCCAAGATAGGGGCGGACAGGGGGCGCGGTCATTAAGCTACACCTTC.